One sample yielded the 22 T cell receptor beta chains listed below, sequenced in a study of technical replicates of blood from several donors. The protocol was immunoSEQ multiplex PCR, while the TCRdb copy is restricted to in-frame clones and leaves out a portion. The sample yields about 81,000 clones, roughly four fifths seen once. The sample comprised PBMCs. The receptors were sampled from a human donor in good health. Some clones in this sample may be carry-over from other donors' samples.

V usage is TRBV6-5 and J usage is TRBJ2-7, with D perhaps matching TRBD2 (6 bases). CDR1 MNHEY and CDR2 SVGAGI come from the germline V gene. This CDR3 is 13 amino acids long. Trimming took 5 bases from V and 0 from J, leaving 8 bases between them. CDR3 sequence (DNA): TGTGCCAGCAGTCCGACTAGCTCCTACGAGCAGTACTTC. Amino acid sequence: CASSPTSSYEQYF.

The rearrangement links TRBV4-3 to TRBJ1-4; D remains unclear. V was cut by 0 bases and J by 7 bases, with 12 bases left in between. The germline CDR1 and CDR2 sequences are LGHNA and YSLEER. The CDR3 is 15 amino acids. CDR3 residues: CASSQDSSFGEKLFF. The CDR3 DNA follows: TGCGCCAGCAGCCAAGATAGTTCCTTCGGTGAAAAACTGTTTTTT.

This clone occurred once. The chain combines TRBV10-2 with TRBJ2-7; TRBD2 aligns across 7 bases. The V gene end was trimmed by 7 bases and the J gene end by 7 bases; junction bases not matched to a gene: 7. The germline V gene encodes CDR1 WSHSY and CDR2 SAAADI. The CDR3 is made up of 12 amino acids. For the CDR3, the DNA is TGCGCCAGCAAAATTCCCGGGGGGGAGCAGTACTTC. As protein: CASKIPGGEQYF.

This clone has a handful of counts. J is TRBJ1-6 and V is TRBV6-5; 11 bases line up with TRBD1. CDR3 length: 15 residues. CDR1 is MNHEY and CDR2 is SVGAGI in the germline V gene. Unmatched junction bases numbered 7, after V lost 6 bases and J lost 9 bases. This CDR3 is CASSPTGTGGSPLHF. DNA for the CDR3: TGTGCCAGCAGCCCTACCGGGACAGGGGGTTCACCCCTCCACTTT.

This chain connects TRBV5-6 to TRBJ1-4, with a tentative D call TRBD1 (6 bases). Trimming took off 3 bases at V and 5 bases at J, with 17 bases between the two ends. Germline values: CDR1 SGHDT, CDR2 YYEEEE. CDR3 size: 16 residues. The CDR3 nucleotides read TGTGCCAGCAGCTATACGGACAGCACCTTCAATGAAAAACTGTTTTTT. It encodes CASSYTDSTFNEKLFF.

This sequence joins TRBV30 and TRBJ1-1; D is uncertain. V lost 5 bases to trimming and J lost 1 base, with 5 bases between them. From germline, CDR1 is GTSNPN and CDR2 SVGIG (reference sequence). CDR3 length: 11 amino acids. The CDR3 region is CAWGRNTEAFF. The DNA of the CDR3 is TGTGCCTGGGGGCGGAACACTGAAGCTTTCTTT.

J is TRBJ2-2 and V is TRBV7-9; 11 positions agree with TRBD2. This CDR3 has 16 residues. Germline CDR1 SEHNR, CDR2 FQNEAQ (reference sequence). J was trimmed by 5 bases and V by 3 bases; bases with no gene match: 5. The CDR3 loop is CASSLTSGITTGELFF. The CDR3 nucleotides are TGTGCCAGCAGCTTGACTAGCGGGATTACTACCGGGGAGCTGTTTTTT. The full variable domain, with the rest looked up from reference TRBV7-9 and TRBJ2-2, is DTGVSQNPRHKITKRGQNVTFRCDPISEHNRLYWYRQTLGQGPEFLTYFQNEAQLEKSRLLSDRFSAERPKGSFSTLEIQRTEQGDSAMYLCASSLTSGITTGELFFGEGSRLTVL.

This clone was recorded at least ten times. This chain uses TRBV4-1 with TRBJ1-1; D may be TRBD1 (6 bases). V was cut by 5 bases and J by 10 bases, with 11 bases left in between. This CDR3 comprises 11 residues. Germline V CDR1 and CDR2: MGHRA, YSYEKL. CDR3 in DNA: TGCGCCAGCAGCTCAGGGGAGGGAGCTTTCTTT. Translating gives CASSSGEGAFF.

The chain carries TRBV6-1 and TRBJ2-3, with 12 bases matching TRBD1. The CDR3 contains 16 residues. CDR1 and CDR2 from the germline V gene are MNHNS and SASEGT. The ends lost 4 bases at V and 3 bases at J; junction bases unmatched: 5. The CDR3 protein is CASSGGQGALTDTQYF. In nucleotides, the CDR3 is TGTGCCAGCAGTGGGGGACAGGGGGCTCTTACAGATACGCAGTATTTT.

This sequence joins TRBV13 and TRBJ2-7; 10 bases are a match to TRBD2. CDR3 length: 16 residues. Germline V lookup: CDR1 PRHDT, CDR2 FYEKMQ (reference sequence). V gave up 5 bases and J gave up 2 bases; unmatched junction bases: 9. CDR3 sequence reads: CASSPSGRALPYEQYF. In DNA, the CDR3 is TGTGCCAGCAGCCCGAGCGGGAGGGCCCTCCCCTACGAGCAGTACTTC.

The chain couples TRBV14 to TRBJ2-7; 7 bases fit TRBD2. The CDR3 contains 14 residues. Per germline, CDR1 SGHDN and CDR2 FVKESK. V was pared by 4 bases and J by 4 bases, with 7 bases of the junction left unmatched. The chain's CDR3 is CASSLGLGGYEQYF. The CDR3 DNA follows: TGTGCCAGCAGCCTCGGACTAGGTGGGTACGAGCAGTACTTC.

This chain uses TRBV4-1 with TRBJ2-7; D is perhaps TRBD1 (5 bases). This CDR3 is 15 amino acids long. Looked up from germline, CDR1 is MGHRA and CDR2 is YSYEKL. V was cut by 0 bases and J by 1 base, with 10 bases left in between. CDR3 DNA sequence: TGCGCCAGCAGCCAAGATGAGACAGAATCCTACGAGCAGTACTTC. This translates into CASSQDETESYEQYF.

CDR3 residues: CASRMTGGNEKLFF. Written as DNA, the CDR3 is TGTGCCAGCAGGATGACAGGCGGTAATGAAAAACTGTTTTTT. The J gene is TRBJ1-4, the V gene TRBV2, with D possibly being TRBD1 (6 bases). This CDR3 has 14 amino acids. Germline-derived CDR1 and CDR2 are SNHLY and FYNNEI. V was shortened by 6 bases and J by 4 bases, with 12 bases between the two germline ends.

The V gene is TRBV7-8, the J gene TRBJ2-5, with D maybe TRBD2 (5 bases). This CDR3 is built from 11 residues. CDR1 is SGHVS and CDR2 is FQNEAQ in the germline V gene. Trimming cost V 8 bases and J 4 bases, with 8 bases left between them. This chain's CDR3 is CASGAGETQYF. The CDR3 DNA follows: TGTGCCAGCGGTGCGGGAGAGACCCAGTACTTC. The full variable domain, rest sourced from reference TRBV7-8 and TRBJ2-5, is GAGVSQSPRYKVAKRGQDVALRCDPISGHVSLFWYQQALGQGPEFLTYFQNEAQLDKSGLPSDRFFAERPEGSVSTLKIQRTQQEDSAVYLCASGAGETQYFGPGTRLLVL.

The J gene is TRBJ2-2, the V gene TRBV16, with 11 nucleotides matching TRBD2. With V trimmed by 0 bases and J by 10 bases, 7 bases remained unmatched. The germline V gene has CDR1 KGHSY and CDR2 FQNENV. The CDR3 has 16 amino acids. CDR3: CASSQSATSGIAELFF. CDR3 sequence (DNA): TGTGCCAGCAGCCAATCGGCGACTAGCGGGATTGCGGAGCTGTTTTTT. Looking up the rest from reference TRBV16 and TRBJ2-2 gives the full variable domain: GEEVAQTPKHLVRGEGQKAKLYCAPIKGHSYVFWYQQVLKNEFKFLISFQNENVFDETGMPKERFSAKCLPNSPCSLEIQATKLEDSAVYFCASSQSATSGIAELFFGEGSRLTVL.

CDR3 amino acids: CASSLQWTGGYNQPQHF. The CDR3 DNA sequence: TGTGCCAGTAGCCTACAATGGACAGGGGGTTACAATCAGCCCCAGCATTTT. The rearrangement links TRBV19 to TRBJ1-5; 10 bases align to TRBD1. The CDR3 has 17 residues. Losses at the gene ends were 6 bases for V and 3 bases for J; bases not matched to a gene: 11. From germline, CDR1 is LNHDA and CDR2 SQIVND (reference sequence). The variable domain in full, with the rest retrieved from reference TRBV19 and TRBJ1-5, is DGGITQSPKYLFRKEGQNVTLSCEQNLNHDAMYWYRQDPGQGLRLIYYSQIVNDFQKGDIAEGYSVSREKKESFPLTVTSAQKNPTAFYLCASSLQWTGGYNQPQHFGDGTRLSIL.

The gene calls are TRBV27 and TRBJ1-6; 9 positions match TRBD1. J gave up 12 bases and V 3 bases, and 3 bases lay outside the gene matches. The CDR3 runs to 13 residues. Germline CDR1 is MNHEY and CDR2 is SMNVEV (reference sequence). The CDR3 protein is CASSFGQGQPLHF. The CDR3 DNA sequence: TGTGCCAGCAGTTTTGGACAGGGGCAACCCCTCCACTTT.

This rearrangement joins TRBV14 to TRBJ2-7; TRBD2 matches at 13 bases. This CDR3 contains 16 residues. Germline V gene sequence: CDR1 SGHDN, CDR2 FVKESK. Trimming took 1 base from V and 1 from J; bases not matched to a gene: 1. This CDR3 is CASSQGLAGGSYEQYF. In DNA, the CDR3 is TGTGCCAGCAGCCAAGGACTAGCGGGGGGTTCCTACGAGCAGTACTTC.

The DNA of the CDR3 is TGTGCCACCAGCAGAGATTTAGGAGTCTCAGAGACCCAGTACTTC. Amino acids: CATSRDLGVSETQYF. V is TRBV15 and J is TRBJ2-5; D is ambiguous. The V end was cut by 0 bases, the J end by 4 bases, with 12 bases between. Germline V lookup: CDR1 LNHNV, CDR2 YYDKDF (reference sequence). The CDR3 runs 15 residues.

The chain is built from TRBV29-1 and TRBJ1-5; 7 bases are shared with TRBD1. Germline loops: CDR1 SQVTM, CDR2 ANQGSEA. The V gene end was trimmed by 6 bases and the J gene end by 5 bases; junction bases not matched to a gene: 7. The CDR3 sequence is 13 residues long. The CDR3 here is CSVGQSSYQPQHF. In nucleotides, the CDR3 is TGCAGCGTGGGACAGTCTAGTTATCAGCCCCAGCATTTT.

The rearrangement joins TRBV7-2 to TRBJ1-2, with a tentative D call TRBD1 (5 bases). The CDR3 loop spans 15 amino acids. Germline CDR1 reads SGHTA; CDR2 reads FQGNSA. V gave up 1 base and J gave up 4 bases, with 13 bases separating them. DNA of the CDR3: TGTGCCAGCAGCTTAGTCAAGGGGCCCAGCTATGGCTACACCTTC. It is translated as CASSLVKGPSYGYTF.

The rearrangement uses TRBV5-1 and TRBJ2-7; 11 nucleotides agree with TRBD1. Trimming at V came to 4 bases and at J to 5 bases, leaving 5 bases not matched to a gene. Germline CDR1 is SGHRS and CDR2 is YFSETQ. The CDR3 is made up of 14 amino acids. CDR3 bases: TGCGCCAGCAGCATGGGACAGGGGGTCCACGAGCAGTACTTC. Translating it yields CASSMGQGVHEQYF.